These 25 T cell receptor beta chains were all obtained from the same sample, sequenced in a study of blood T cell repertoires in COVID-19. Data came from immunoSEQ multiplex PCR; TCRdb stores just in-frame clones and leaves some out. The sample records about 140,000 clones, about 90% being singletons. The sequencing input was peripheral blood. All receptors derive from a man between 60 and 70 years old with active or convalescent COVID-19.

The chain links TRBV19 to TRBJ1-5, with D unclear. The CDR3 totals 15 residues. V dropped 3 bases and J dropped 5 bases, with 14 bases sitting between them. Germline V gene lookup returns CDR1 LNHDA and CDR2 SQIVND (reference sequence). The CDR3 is CASSIRGNRHQPQHF. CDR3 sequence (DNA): TGTGCCAGTAGTATCCGAGGGAATCGTCATCAGCCCCAGCATTTT. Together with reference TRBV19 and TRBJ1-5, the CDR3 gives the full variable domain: DGGITQSPKYLFRKEGQNVTLSCEQNLNHDAMYWYRQDPGQGLRLIYYSQIVNDFQKGDIAEGYSVSREKKESFPLTVTSAQKNPTAFYLCASSIRGNRHQPQHFGDGTRLSIL.

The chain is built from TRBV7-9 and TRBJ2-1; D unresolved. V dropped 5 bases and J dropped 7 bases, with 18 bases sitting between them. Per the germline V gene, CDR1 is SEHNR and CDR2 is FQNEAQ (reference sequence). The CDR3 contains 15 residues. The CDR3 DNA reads TGTGCCAGCAGCCCCTCGGAGAGTACGTGGAATGAGCAGTTCTTC. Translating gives CASSPSESTWNEQFF.

CDR3 bases: TGCGCCAGCAGTGATAGCGGGACCCTCTACGAGCAGTACTTC. It is translated as CASSDSGTLYEQYF. The chain uses TRBV10-1 and TRBJ2-7; 8 nucleotides line up with TRBD2. This CDR3 spans 14 amino acids. Germline V CDR1 and CDR2: WNHNN, SYGVQD (reference sequence). The trim removed 3 bases at V and 3 bases at J, leaving 4 bases unmatched.

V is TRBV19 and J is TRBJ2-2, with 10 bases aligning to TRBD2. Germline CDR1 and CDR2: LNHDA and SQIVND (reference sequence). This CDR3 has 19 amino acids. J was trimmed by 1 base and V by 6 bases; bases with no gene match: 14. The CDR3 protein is CASSQLAGFLSMNTGELFF. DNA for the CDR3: TGTGCCAGTAGCCAACTAGCGGGATTTCTCTCGATGAACACCGGGGAGCTGTTTTTT. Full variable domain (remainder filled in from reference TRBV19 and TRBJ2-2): DGGITQSPKYLFRKEGQNVTLSCEQNLNHDAMYWYRQDPGQGLRLIYYSQIVNDFQKGDIAEGYSVSREKKESFPLTVTSAQKNPTAFYLCASSQLAGFLSMNTGELFFGEGSRLTVL.

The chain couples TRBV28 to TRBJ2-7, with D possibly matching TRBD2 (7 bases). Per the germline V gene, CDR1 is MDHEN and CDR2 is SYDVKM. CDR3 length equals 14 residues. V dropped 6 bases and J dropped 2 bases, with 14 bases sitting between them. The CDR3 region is CASSGGPSPYEQYF. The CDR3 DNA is TGTGCCAGCAGCGGGGGGCCAAGCCCCTACGAGCAGTACTTC.

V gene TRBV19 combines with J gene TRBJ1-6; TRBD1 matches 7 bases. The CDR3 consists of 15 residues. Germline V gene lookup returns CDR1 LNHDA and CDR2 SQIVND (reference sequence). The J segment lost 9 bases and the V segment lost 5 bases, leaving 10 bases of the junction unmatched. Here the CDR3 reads CASSFGQERFSPLHF. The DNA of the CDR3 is TGTGCCAGTAGTTTTGGACAGGAGAGATTTTCACCCCTCCACTTT.

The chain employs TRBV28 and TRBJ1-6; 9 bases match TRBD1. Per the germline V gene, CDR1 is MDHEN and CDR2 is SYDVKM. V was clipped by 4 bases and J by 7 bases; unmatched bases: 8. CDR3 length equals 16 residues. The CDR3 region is CASSSPGQGRNSPLHF. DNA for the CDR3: TGTGCCAGCAGTTCCCCCGGACAGGGGAGGAATTCACCCCTCCACTTT.

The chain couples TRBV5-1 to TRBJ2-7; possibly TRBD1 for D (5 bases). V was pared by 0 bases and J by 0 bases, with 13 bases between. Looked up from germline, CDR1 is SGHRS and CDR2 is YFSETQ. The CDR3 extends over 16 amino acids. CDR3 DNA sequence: TGCGCCAGCAGCTTGGCCGGCAGGGCAAGCTCCTACGAGCAGTACTTC. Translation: CASSLAGRASSYEQYF.

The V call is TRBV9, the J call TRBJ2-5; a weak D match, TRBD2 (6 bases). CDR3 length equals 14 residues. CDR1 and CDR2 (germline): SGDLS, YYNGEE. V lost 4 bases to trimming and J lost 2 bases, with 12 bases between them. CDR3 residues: CASSTAAGQETQYF. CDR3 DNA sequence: TGTGCCAGCAGCACGGCGGCGGGGCAAGAGACCCAGTACTTC.

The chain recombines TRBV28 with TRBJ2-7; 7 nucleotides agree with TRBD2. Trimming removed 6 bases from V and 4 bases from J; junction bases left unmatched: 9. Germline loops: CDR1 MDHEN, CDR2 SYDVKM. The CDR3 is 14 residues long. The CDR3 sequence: CASSRRGGSYEQYF. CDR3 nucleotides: TGTGCCAGCAGCCGGAGGGGCGGGAGTTACGAGCAGTACTTC.

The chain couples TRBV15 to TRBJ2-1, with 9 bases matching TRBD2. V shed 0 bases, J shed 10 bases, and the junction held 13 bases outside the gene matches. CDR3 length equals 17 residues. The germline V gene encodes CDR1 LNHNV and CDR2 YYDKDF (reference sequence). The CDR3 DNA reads TGTGCCACCAGCAGAGAGGCTAGCGGGACGGGCGTAGGAGAGCAGTTCTTC. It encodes CATSREASGTGVGEQFF.

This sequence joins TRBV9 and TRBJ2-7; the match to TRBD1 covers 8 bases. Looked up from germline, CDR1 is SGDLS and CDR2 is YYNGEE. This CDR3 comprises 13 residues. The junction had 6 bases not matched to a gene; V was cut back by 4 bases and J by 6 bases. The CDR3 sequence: CASSIGQGGEQYF. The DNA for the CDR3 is TGTGCCAGCAGCATCGGACAGGGCGGCGAGCAGTACTTC.

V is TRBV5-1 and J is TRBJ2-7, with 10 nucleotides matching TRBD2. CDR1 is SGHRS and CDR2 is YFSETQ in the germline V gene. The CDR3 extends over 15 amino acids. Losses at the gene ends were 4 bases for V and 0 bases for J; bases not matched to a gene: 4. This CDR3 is CASSTGTSASYEQYF. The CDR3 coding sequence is TGCGCCAGCAGCACCGGGACTAGCGCCTCCTACGAGCAGTACTTC.

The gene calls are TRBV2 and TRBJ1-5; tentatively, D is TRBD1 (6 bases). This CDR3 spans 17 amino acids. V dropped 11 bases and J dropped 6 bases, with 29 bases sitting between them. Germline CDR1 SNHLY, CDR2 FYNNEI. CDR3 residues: CASSQRGGSFLVQPQHF. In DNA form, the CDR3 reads TGTGCCTCCTCCCAAAGGGGGGGATCTTTCCTGGTTCAGCCCCAGCATTTT.

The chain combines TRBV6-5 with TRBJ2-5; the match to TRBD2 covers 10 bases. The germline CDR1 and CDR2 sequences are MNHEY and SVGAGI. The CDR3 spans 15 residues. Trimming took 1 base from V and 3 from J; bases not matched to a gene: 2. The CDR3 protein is CASSYLAGGEETQYF. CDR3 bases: TGTGCCAGCAGTTACTTAGCGGGAGGTGAAGAGACCCAGTACTTC.

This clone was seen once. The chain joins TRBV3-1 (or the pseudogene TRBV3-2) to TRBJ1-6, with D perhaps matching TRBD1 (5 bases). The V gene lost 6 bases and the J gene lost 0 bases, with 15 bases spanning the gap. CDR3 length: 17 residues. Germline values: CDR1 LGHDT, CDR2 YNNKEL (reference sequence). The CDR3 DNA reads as TGTGCCAGCAGTAAGGGGAAGCCGAGCTCCTATAATTCACCCCTCCACTTT. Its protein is CASSKGKPSSYNSPLHF.

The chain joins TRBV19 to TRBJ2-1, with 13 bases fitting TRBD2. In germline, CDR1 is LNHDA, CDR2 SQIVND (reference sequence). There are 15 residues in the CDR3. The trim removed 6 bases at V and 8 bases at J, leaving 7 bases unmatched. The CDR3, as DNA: TGTGCCAGTAGGACCGGGACTAGCGGGATCGATGAGCAGTTCTTC. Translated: CASRTGTSGIDEQFF.

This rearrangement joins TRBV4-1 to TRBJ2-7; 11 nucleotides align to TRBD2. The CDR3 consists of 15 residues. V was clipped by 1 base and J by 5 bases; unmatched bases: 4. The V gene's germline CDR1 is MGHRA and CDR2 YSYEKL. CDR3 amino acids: CASSQVLAGVNEQYF. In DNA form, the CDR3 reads TGCGCCAGCAGCCAAGTACTAGCGGGAGTCAACGAGCAGTACTTC.

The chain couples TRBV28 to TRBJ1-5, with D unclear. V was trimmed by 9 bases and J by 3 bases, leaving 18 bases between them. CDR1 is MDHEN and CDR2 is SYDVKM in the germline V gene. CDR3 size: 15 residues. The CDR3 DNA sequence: TGTGCCAGTGCAGGCGGCGGAGGCTACAATCAGCCCCAGCATTTT. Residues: CASAGGGGYNQPQHF.

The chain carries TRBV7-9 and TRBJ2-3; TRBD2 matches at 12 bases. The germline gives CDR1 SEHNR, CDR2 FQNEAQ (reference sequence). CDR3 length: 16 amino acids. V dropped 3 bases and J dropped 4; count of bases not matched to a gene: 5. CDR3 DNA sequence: TGTGCCAGCAGCTTTTGGACTAGCGGGACGGCAGATACGCAGTATTTT. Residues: CASSFWTSGTADTQYF.

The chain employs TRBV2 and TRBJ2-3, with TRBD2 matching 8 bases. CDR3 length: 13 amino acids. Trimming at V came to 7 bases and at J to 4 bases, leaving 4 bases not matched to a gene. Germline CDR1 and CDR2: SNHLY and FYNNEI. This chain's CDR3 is CASMSGSSDTQYF. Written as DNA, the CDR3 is TGTGCCAGCATGAGCGGGAGTTCAGATACGCAGTATTTT.

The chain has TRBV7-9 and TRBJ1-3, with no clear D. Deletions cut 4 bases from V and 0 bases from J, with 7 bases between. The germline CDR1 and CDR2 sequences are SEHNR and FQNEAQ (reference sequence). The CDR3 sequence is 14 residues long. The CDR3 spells CASSSEVSGNTIYF. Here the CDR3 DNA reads TGTGCCAGCAGCTCTGAGGTCTCTGGAAACACCATATATTTT.

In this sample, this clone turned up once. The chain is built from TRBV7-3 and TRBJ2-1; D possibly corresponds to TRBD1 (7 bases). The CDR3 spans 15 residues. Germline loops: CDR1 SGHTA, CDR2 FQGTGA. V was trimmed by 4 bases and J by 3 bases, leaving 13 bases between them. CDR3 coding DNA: TGTGCCAGCAGCTCCCAGGGGGGCTTCTACAATGAGCAGTTCTTC. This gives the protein CASSSQGGFYNEQFF. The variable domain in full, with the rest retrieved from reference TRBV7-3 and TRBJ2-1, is GAGVSQTPSNKVTEKGKYVELRCDPISGHTALYWYRQSLGQGPEFLIYFQGTGAADDSGLPNDRFFAVRPEGSVSTLKIQRTERGDSAVYLCASSSQGGFYNEQFFGPGTRLTVL.

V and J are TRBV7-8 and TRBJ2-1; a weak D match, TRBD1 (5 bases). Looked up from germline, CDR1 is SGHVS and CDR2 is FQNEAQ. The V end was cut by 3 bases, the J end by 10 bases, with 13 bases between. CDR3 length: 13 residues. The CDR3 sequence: CASSLEGVKEQFF. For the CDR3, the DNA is TGTGCCAGCAGCTTGGAAGGGGTTAAGGAGCAGTTCTTC.

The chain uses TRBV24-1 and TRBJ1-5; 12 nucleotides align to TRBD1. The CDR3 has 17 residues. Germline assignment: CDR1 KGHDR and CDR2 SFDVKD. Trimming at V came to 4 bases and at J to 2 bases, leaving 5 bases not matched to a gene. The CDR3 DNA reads TGTGCCACCAGTGACGGGACAGGGGGCGGACGCAATCAGCCCCAGCATTTT. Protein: CATSDGTGGGRNQPQHF.